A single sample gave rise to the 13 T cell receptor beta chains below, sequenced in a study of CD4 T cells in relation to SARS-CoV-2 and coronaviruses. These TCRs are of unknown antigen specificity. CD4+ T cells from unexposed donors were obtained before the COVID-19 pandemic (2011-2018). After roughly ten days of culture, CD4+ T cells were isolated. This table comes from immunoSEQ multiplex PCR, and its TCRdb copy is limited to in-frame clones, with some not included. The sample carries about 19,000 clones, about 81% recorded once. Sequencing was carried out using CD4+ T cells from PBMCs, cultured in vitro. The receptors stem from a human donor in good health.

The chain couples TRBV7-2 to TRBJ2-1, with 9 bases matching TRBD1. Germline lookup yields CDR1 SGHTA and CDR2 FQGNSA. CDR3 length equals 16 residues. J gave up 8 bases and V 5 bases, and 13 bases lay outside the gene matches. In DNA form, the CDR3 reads TGTGCCAGCAGCCCACCGGGACAGGGAGGGAAGCATGAGCAGTTCTTC. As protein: CASSPPGQGGKHEQFF.

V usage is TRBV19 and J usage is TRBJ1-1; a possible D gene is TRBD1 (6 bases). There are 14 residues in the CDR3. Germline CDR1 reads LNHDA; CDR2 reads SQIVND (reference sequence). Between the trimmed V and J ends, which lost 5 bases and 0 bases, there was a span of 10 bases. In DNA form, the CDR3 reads TGTGCCAGTAGTGTTACAGGGTTGAACACTGAAGCTTTCTTT. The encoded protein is CASSVTGLNTEAFF. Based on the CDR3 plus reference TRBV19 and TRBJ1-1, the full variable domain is DGGITQSPKYLFRKEGQNVTLSCEQNLNHDAMYWYRQDPGQGLRLIYYSQIVNDFQKGDIAEGYSVSREKKESFPLTVTSAQKNPTAFYLCASSVTGLNTEAFFGQGTRLTVV.

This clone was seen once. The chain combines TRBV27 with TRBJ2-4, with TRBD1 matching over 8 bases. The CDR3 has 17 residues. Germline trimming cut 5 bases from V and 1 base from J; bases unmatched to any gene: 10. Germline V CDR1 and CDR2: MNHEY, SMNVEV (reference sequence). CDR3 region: CASSPLGQGDAKNIQYF. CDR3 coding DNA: TGTGCCAGCAGTCCTCTTGGACAGGGAGACGCCAAAAACATTCAGTACTTC.

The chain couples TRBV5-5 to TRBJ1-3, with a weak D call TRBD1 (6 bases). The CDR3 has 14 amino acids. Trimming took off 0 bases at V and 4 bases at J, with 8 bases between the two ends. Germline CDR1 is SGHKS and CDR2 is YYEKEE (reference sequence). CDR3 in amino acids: CASSLDREGNTIYF. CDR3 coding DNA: TGTGCCAGCAGCTTGGACAGGGAAGGAAACACCATATATTTT. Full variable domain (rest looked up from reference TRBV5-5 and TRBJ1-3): DAGVTQSPTHLIKTRGQQVTLRCSPISGHKSVSWYQQVLGQGPQFIFQYYEKEERGRGNFPDRFSARQFPNYSSELNVNALLLGDSALYLCASSLDREGNTIYFGEGSWLTVV.

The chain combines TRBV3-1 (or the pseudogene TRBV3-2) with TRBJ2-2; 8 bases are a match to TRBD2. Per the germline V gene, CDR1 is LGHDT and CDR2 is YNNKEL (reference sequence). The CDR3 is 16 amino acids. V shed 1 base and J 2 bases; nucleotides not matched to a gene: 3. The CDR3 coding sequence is TGTGCCAGCAGCCAAGGGACTAGCAGAAACACCGGGGAGCTGTTTTTT. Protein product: CASSQGTSRNTGELFF.

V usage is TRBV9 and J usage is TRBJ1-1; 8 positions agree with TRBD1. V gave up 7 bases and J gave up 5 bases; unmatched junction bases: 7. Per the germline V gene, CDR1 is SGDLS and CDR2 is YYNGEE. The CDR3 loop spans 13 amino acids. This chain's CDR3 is CASGQGMRTEAFF. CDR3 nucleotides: TGTGCCAGCGGACAGGGAATGAGGACTGAAGCTTTCTTT.

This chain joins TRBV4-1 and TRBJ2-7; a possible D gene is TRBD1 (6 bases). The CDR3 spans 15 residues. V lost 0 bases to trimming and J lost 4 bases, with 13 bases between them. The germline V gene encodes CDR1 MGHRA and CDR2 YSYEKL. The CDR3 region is CASSQDDDRPYEQYF. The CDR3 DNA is TGCGCCAGCAGCCAAGATGACGACAGGCCATACGAGCAGTACTTC.

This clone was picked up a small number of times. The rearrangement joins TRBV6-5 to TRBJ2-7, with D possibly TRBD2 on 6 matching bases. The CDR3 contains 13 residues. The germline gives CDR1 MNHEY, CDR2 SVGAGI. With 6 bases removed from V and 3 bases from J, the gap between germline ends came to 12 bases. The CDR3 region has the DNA TGTGCCAGCAGAAAGACTAGTAACTACGAGCAGTACTTC. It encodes CASRKTSNYEQYF.

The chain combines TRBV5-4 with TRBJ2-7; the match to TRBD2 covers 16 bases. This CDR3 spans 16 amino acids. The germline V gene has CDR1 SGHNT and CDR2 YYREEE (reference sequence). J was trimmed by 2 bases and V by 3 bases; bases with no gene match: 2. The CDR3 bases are TGTGCCAGCAGCTCCGGGACTAGCGGGAGGGCCTACGAGCAGTACTTC. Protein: CASSSGTSGRAYEQYF.

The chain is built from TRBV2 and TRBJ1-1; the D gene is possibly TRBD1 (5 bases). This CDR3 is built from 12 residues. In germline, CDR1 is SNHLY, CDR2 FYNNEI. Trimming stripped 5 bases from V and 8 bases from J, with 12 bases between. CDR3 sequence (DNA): TGTGCCAGCAGTCAGCGACGGGGGGAAGCTTTCTTT. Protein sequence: CASSQRRGEAFF.

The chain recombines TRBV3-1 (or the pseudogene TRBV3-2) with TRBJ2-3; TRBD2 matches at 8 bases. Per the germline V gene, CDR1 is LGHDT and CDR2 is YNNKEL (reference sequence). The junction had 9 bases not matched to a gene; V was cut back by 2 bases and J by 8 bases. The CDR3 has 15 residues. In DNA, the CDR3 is TGTGCCAGCAGCCAAACAGCGGGGGACATTCTTACGCAGTATTTT. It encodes CASSQTAGDILTQYF.

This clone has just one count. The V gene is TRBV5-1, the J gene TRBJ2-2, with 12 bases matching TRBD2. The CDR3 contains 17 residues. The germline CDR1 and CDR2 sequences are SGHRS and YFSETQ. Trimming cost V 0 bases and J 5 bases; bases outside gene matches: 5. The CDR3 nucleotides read TGCGCCAGCAGCTTGGGACTAGCGGGAGATTCTACCGGGGAGCTGTTTTTT. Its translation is CASSLGLAGDSTGELFF.

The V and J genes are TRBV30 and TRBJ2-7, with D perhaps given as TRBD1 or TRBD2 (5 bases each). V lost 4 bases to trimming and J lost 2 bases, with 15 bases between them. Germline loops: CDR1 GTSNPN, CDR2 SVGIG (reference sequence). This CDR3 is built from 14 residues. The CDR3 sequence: CAWTLGTATYEQYF. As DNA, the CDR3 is TGTGCCTGGACCTTGGGGACGGCAACCTACGAGCAGTACTTC.